These T cell receptor beta chains were read from a single sample in a study of blood T cell repertoires in COVID-19. The data were produced by immunoSEQ multiplex PCR, yet TCRdb's version contains in-frame clones alone and is incomplete. This sample carries about 300,000 clones, roughly 84% of them seen once, and the ten largest clones take about 1.5%. Sequencing was done on a sample of peripheral blood. Receptors originate from a human donor with COVID-19, enrolled during active disease. The donor label of this sample is uncertain. Each CDR3 is given with its conserved first and last residue. The order of the fields is CDR3 length, clone size, D gene, J gene, V gene, CDR3 protein, CDR3 DNA. The D gene is left open where the match is weak. Rows give clone size only sometimes, using once, few, many, or a class for an expanded clone.

14	NA	NA	TRBJ2-3	TRBV5-6	CASSLEHHTDTQYF	TGTGCCAGCAGCTTGGAACACCACACAGATACGCAGTATTTT
16	NA	NA	TRBJ1-2	TRBV5-1	CASSFLGGEVDYGYTF	TGCGCCAGCAGCTTCCTAGGGGGAGAGGTGGACTATGGCTACACCTTC
20	NA	TRBD1	TRBJ1-5	TRBV7-8	CASNSAPIGTGAGGSQPQHF	TGTGCCAGCAACTCCGCACCTATAGGTACGGGGGCAGGGGGCTCTCAGCCCCAGCATTTT
18	NA	TRBD1	TRBJ2-6	TRBV19	CASSVPGTGFSGANVLTF	TGTGCCAGTAGTGTCCCCGGGACAGGCTTCTCTGGGGCCAACGTCCTGACTTTC
14	NA	TRBD2	TRBJ2-1	TRBV5-1	CASSPGTSVGEQFF	TGCGCCAGCAGCCCGGGGACTAGCGTGGGGGAGCAGTTCTTC
15	NA	TRBD2	TRBJ2-1	TRBV24-1	CATSAWGGRGNEQFF	TGTGCCACCAGTGCTTGGGGAGGGAGGGGCAATGAGCAGTTCTTC
12	NA	NA	TRBJ1-4	TRBV12-3/TRBV12-4	CASRRYNEKLFF	TGTGCCAGCAGGCGTTATAATGAAAAACTGTTTTTT
15	NA	TRBD2	TRBJ2-1	TRBV20-1	CSASSPGLGGNEQFF	TGCAGTGCTAGTTCCCCGGGACTAGGAGGCAATGAGCAGTTCTTC
14	NA	NA	TRBJ1-1	TRBV6-5	CASSSAGTYSEAFF	TGTGCCAGCAGTTCGGCCGGGACATACTCTGAAGCTTTCTTT
16	NA	TRBD2	TRBJ2-3	TRBV7-2	CASSLVGGSTPDTQYF	TGTGCCAGCAGCTTAGTGGGCGGGAGCACACCCGATACGCAGTATTTT
14	once	NA	TRBJ2-1	TRBV5-1	CASSFQGNYNEQFF	TGCGCCAGCAGCTTCCAGGGGAATTACAATGAGCAGTTCTTC
13	once	NA	TRBJ1-5	TRBV7-3	CASSLNPGGPSHF	TGTGCCAGCAGCTTAAACCCGGGTGGTCCCTCGCATTTT
16	NA	NA	TRBJ1-5	TRBV10-3	CAISAGRTVGGQPQHF	TGTGCCATCAGTGCGGGACGGACGGTAGGGGGTCAGCCCCAGCATTTT
17	NA	NA	TRBJ1-3	TRBV9	CASSVGDTSASGNTIYF	TGTGCCAGCAGCGTAGGCGACACGTCGGCGTCTGGAAACACCATATATTTT
16	once	TRBD2	TRBJ2-2	TRBV9	CASSARTSGKNGELFF	TGTGCCAGCAGCGCCAGGACTAGCGGTAAAAACGGGGAGCTGTTTTTT
16	NA	TRBD1	TRBJ1-5	TRBV27	CASSLPTGVIYQPQHF	TGTGCCAGCAGTTTACCGACAGGGGTCATATATCAGCCCCAGCATTTT
16	NA	TRBD2	TRBJ2-3	TRBV5-4	CASSPGGRSLADTQYF	TGTGCCAGCAGCCCGGGCGGGAGATCTCTGGCAGATACGCAGTATTTT
15	once	NA	TRBJ2-1	TRBV6-5	CASLVGPGNHNEQFF	TGTGCCAGCCTCGTGGGGCCAGGAAATCACAATGAGCAGTTCTTC
15	NA	TRBD2	TRBJ2-1	TRBV27	CASSMSGSSYNEQFF	TGTGCCAGCAGTATGAGCGGGAGCTCCTACAATGAGCAGTTCTTC
15	NA	NA	TRBJ2-4	TRBV5-6	CASSAGTALRNIQYF	TGTGCCAGCAGTGCCGGGACTGCGTTGAGGAACATTCAGTACTTC
15	NA	TRBD2	TRBJ2-2	TRBV5-1	CASSSGTTNTGELFF	TGCGCCAGCAGCTCGGGGACTACTAACACCGGGGAGCTGTTTTTT
15	NA	NA	TRBJ2-7	TRBV13	CASSLAGGQSYEQYF	TGTGCCAGCAGCTTAGCGGGGGGCCAGTCCTACGAGCAGTACTTC
16	NA	NA	TRBJ1-5	TRBV14	CASSLDSGYSNQPQHF	TGTGCCAGCAGCCTAGATTCGGGGTATAGCAATCAGCCCCAGCATTTT
13	NA	NA	TRBJ1-4	TRBV6-2/TRBV6-3	CASSLYRAEKLFF	TGTGCCAGCAGCCTTTACAGGGCCGAAAAACTGTTTTTT
15	NA	NA	TRBJ1-1	TRBV11-2	CASSLAQGISTEAFF	TGTGCCAGCAGCTTAGCGCAGGGGATCAGCACTGAAGCTTTCTTT
14	NA	TRBD1	TRBJ1-2	TRBV7-6	CASTPGQGAGGYTF	TGTGCCAGCACCCCCGGACAGGGGGCAGGTGGCTACACCTTC
14	NA	TRBD1	TRBJ2-7	TRBV4-1	CASSLRQGDYEQYF	TGCGCCAGCAGCCTCCGCCAGGGGGACTACGAGCAGTACTTC
16	NA	NA	TRBJ1-3	TRBV9	CASSVGPGSSGNTIYF	TGTGCCAGCAGCGTAGGCCCAGGATCCTCTGGAAACACCATATATTTT
14	once	TRBD1	TRBJ2-5	TRBV6-5	CASTRQGARETQYF	TGTGCCAGCACTAGACAGGGGGCTCGGGAGACCCAGTACTTC
11	NA	NA	TRBJ1-2	TRBV28	CASRRELFYTF	TGTGCCAGCAGACGGGAGCTATTCTACACCTTC
16	NA	TRBD1	TRBJ1-2	TRBV27	CASSLSLAGTGEGYTF	TGTGCCAGCAGTTTATCTTTAGCCGGGACAGGGGAAGGCTACACCTTC
16	NA	TRBD2	TRBJ2-1	TRBV28	CASSSRLAGVINEQFF	TGTGCCAGCAGTAGCCGACTAGCGGGAGTCATCAATGAGCAGTTCTTC
15	NA	TRBD2	TRBJ2-1	TRBV5-6	CASSFVLAGGPEQFF	TGTGCCAGCAGCTTCGTACTAGCGGGAGGGCCTGAGCAGTTCTTC
14	NA	NA	TRBJ2-5	TRBV10-3	CATSGLRPQETQYF	TGTGCCACCTCCGGGTTGCGGCCCCAAGAGACCCAGTACTTC
14	NA	NA	TRBJ2-2	TRBV7-3	CASSLTREIGELFF	TGTGCCAGCAGCTTAACTAGGGAGATCGGGGAGCTGTTTTTT
15	NA	NA	TRBJ1-2	TRBV7-2	CASSLLTGVNYGYTF	TGTGCCAGCAGCTTATTAACGGGGGTTAACTATGGCTACACCTTC
15	NA	TRBD1	TRBJ1-1	TRBV28	CASSFAGGRSTEAFF	TGTGCCAGCAGTTTCGCAGGGGGTAGGAGCACTGAAGCTTTCTTT
13	NA	NA	TRBJ2-7	TRBV30	CACSWGGNYEQYF	TGTGCCTGTTCCTGGGGCGGCAACTACGAGCAGTACTTC
13	NA	NA	TRBJ2-2	TRBV12-3/TRBV12-4	CASSFSNTGELFF	TGTGCCAGCAGTTTCTCTAACACCGGGGAGCTGTTTTTT
16	NA	TRBD2	TRBJ2-3	TRBV7-3	CASSLGLAGEIGTQYF	TGTGCCAGCAGCTTAGGACTAGCGGGAGAGATTGGTACGCAGTATTTT
14	NA	NA	TRBJ2-5	TRBV5-4	CASSSKRDQETQYF	TGTGCCAGCAGCTCTAAACGGGACCAAGAGACCCAGTACTTC
15	NA	TRBD1	TRBJ2-1	TRBV9	CASSFGTGSPNEQFF	TGTGCCAGCAGCTTCGGGACAGGGTCCCCAAATGAGCAGTTCTTC
13	NA	NA	TRBJ2-3	TRBV19	CASTGTYTDTQYF	TGTGCCAGTACCGGGACATACACAGATACGCAGTATTTT
11	NA	NA	TRBJ2-7	TRBV28	CASSTFYEQYF	TGTGCCAGCAGCACATTCTACGAGCAGTACTTC
13	NA	NA	TRBJ1-1	TRBV19	CASSAQMNTEAFF	TGTGCCAGTAGTGCACAGATGAACACTGAAGCTTTCTTT
17	NA	TRBD2	TRBJ2-3	TRBV11-2	CASSLVGLAEVRDTQYF	TGTGCCAGCAGCTTAGTCGGGCTAGCGGAGGTCAGGGATACGCAGTATTTT
12	once	NA	TRBJ2-3	TRBV30	CAWALSTDTQYF	TGTGCCTGGGCCCTAAGCACAGATACGCAGTATTTT
13	NA	NA	TRBJ1-6	TRBV6-2/TRBV6-3	CASSKRRDSPLHF	TGTGCCAGCAGTAAGCGCAGGGATTCACCCCTCCACTTT
13	NA	NA	TRBJ2-7	TRBV7-9	CASSSPVSYEQYF	TGTGCCAGCAGCAGTCCAGTCTCCTACGAGCAGTACTTC
12	NA	NA	TRBJ1-6	TRBV28	CASTQGNSPLHF	TGTGCCAGCACGCAGGGAAATTCACCCCTCCACTTT
12	NA	NA	TRBJ2-7	TRBV28	CASSQRHPEQYF	TGTGCCAGCAGCCAAAGACACCCCGAGCAGTACTTC
15	once	TRBD2	TRBJ2-1	TRBV6-5	CASERAGDFYNEQFF	TGTGCCAGCGAGCGGGCGGGAGATTTCTACAATGAGCAGTTCTTC